These 14 T cell receptor beta chains were all obtained from the same sample, sequenced in a study of human T cells and chemical hapten exposure. The time point was: healthy volunteer bleed at 6 weeks. Extraction of total RNA was performed on unfractionated whole blood. MiXCR, run by TCRdb on the RACE reads, gives a single entry per CDR3 protein. The repertoire holds some 65,000 distinct CDR3 sequences, with approximately 6.1% as singletons. Sequencing input: whole blood. Receptors were obtained from a female donor in good health. Some clones in this sample may be carry-over from other donors' samples.

This clonotype was detected ten times or more. The chain recombines TRBV5-1 with TRBJ1-1, with D possibly being TRBD1 (5 bases). V lost 1 base and J 3 bases, leaving 7 bases between the germline ends. The length of the CDR3 is 13 residues. The V gene's germline CDR1 is SGHRS and CDR2 YFSETQ. The CDR3 DNA reads as TGCGCCAGCAGCTTGATACAGGACACTGAAGCTTTCTTT. This encodes CASSLIQDTEAFF. The full variable domain, its missing parts supplied by reference TRBV5-1 and TRBJ1-1, is KAGVTQTPRYLIKTRGQQVTLSCSPISGHRSVSWYQQTPGQGLQFLFEYFSETQRNKGNFPGRFSGRQFSNSRSEMNVSTLELGDSALYLCASSLIQDTEAFFGQGTRLTVV.

This clonotype was seen many times. The chain joins TRBV20-1 to TRBJ1-1; D unresolved. The ends were cut back, 0 bases at V and 5 bases at J, with 13 bases in the middle. Germline CDR1 reads DFQATT; CDR2 reads SNEGSKA (reference sequence). CDR3 length equals 14 residues. The CDR3 bases are TGCAGTGCTAGAGATAGGAGGTCAAGTACTGAAGCTTTCTTT. Amino acid sequence: CSARDRRSSTEAFF.

The chain is built from TRBV29-1 and TRBJ2-7; 8 bases are a match to TRBD1. The V gene's germline CDR1 is SQVTM and CDR2 ANQGSEA. V dropped 5 bases and J dropped 1; count of bases not matched to a gene: 7. The CDR3 has 14 residues. CDR3 in amino acids: CSVLSGGSSYEQYF. The CDR3 DNA is TGCAGCGTTCTATCAGGGGGCTCTTCCTACGAGCAGTACTTC.

This clonotype was found a few times. The chain recombines TRBV6-1 with TRBJ2-1; 7 bases match TRBD2. J gave up 8 bases and V 2 bases, and 9 bases lay outside the gene matches. The CDR3 is 15 amino acids. In germline, CDR1 is MNHNS, CDR2 SASEGT. CDR3 bases: TGTGCCAGCAGTGAAAGGGCGGGAGATTGGGATGAGCAGTTCTTC. Translating gives CASSERAGDWDEQFF.

This clonotype was seen only a few times. V gene TRBV29-1 combines with J gene TRBJ1-1; no clear D gene. The CDR3 runs 13 residues. The germline V gene encodes CDR1 SQVTM and CDR2 ANQGSEA. Deletions cut 4 bases from V and 3 bases from J, with 12 bases between. CDR3 loop: CSVGPPSDTEAFF. The CDR3 nucleotides read TGCAGCGTTGGACCTCCTAGCGACACTGAAGCTTTCTTT.

The chain couples TRBV7-2 to TRBJ2-3; no firm D call. CDR1 is SGHTA, CDR2 FQGNSA, per germline. Trimming took off 3 bases at V and 4 bases at J, with 14 bases between the two ends. The CDR3 length is 15 residues. CDR3 nucleotide sequence: TGTGCCAGCAGCTTGGGTCCGCGGCCCCCAGATACGCAGTATTTT. Its protein is CASSLGPRPPDTQYF.

This clonotype has more than one count but fewer than ten. The rearrangement joins TRBV6-2 or TRBV6-3 to TRBJ1-4; D not resolved. Trimming shortened V by 2 bases and J by 7 bases, and 17 bases separated the two germline ends. The germline CDR1 and CDR2 sequences are MNHEY and SVGEGT. This CDR3 comprises 16 residues. Here the CDR3 DNA reads TGTGCCAGCAGTTACGTTGACCACACCTCGGTTGAAAAACTGTTTTTT. It yields the protein CASSYVDHTSVEKLFF.

Ten or more counts support this clonotype. The V and J genes are TRBV10-3 and TRBJ2-7; D gene unclear. Trimming stripped 0 bases from V and 5 bases from J, with 8 bases between. Looked up from germline, CDR1 is ENHRY and CDR2 is SYGVKD. This CDR3 is 13 amino acids long. In DNA form, the CDR3 reads TGTGCCATCAGTGAGTCCGGCCGGAACGAGCAGTACTTC. It translates to CAISESGRNEQYF.

This clonotype was detected a few times. The genes are TRBV4-3 and TRBJ1-1; D gene unclear. CDR3 length equals 17 residues. Deletions cut 3 bases from V and 4 bases from J, with 21 bases between. CDR1 and CDR2 (germline): LGHNA, YSLEER. The CDR3 DNA sequence: TGCGCCAGCAGCCACGACGGTACGACGGCCCGGGGCACTGAAGCTTTCTTT. It codes for CASSHDGTTARGTEAFF.

In this sample, this clonotype turned up many times. The J gene is TRBJ1-6, the V gene TRBV15; weak D call: TRBD1 (6 bases). This CDR3 region has 15 residues. CDR1 and CDR2 from the germline V gene are LNHNV and YYDKDF (reference sequence). Trimming removed 4 bases at V and 5 bases at J, with 12 bases between. DNA for the CDR3: TGTGCCACCAGCACAGGGGTTTTCGATAATTCACCCCTCCACTTT. It encodes CATSTGVFDNSPLHF.

This clonotype was detected many times. The gene calls are TRBV12-3 or TRBV12-4 and TRBJ1-1; a weak D match, TRBD1 (6 bases). This CDR3 has 17 residues. Trimming removed 4 bases at V and 2 bases at J, with 20 bases between. In nucleotides, the CDR3 is TGTGCCAGCAGTTCGCTACAGGGAAGGGGAACAAACACTGAAGCTTTCTTT. Translation gives CASSSLQGRGTNTEAFF.

This clonotype was recorded at least ten times. The chain joins TRBV11-2 to TRBJ1-5, with TRBD1 matching 9 bases. The J segment lost 4 bases and the V segment lost 5 bases, leaving 3 bases of the junction unmatched. The CDR3 length is 14 residues. From germline, CDR1 is SGHAT and CDR2 FQNNGV. The chain's CDR3 is CASSRTGVNQPQHF. In DNA, the CDR3 is TGTGCCAGCAGCCGGACAGGGGTGAATCAGCCCCAGCATTTT. The full variable domain, with the rest looked up from reference TRBV11-2 and TRBJ1-5, is EAGVAQSPRYKIIEKRQSVAFWCNPISGHATLYWYQQILGQGPKLLIQFQNNGVVDDSQLPKDRFSAERLKGVDSTLKIQPAKLEDSAVYLCASSRTGVNQPQHFGDGTRLSIL.

This clonotype was counted ten times or more. The V gene is TRBV3-1, the J gene TRBJ2-7, with a tentative D call TRBD2 (5 bases). There are 16 residues in the CDR3. CDR1 and CDR2 (germline): LGHDT, YNNKEL (reference sequence). V lost 1 base to trimming and J lost 1 base, with 14 bases between them. DNA of the CDR3: TGTGCCAGCAGCCAAGGAAGGGAGCTCGGGTCCTACGAGCAGTACTTC. Protein sequence: CASSQGRELGSYEQYF.

This clonotype has ten or more counts. The V and J genes are TRBV20-1 and TRBJ1-5, with unresolved D. Trimming pared 1 base from V and 0 bases from J, leaving 10 bases between. The length of the CDR3 is 15 residues. The V gene's germline CDR1 is DFQATT and CDR2 SNEGSKA (reference sequence). The CDR3 nucleotides are TGCAGTGCTAGAGGGGGTCTGGATAGCAATCAGCCCCAGCATTTT. It codes for CSARGGLDSNQPQHF.